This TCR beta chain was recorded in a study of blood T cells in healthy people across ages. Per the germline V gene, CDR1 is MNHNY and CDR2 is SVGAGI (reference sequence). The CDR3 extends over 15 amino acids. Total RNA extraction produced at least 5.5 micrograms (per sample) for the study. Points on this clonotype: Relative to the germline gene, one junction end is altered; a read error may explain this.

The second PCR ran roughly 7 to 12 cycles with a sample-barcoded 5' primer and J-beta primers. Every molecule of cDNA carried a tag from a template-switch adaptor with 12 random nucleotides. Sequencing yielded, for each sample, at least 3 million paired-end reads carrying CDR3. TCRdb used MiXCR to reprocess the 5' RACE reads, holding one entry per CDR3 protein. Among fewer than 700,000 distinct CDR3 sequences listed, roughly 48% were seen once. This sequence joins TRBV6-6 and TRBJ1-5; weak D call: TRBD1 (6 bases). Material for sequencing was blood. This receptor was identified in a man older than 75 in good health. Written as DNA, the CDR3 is TGTGTCAGCAGCCCAGAGGGGGGGGGCAATCAGCCCCAGCATTTT. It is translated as CVSSPEGGGNQPQHF.